This T cell receptor beta chain was found in a study of Graves' ophthalmopathy and Graves' hyperthyroidism. Turning to the study itself: The blood sample was drawn at first diagnosis and before any treatment. The study, taken as a whole, reports: In blood appeared most of the expanded thyroid clonotypes whose frequency exceeded 0.001.

Orbital computed tomography, thyroid ultrasound, TRAb, serum thyroxine and clinical symptoms formed the basis of diagnosis. A note on this clonotype: Its antigen is as yet unknown.

Transcripts of RNA were the source for amplifying TCR beta CDR3 regions. Scientists carried out first-round RT-PCR using HTBI primers and then a second-round multiplex PCR. TCRdb passed the multiplex PCR reads through MiXCR, listing each CDR3 protein once. This sample has under 800,000 distinct CDR3 sequences, with about 20% found just once. Germline-derived CDR1 and CDR2 are MNHEY and SVGEGT. V lost 3 bases and J 6 bases, leaving 11 bases between the germline ends. The CDR3 is 13 amino acids. The sample comprised peripheral blood. J is TRBJ1-2 and V is TRBV6-2 or TRBV6-3; possibly TRBD1 for D (5 bases). The TCR comes from a woman aged 18-35 years with stable Graves' hyperthyroidism. Some clones in this sample may be carry-over from other donors' samples. CDR3 nucleotide sequence: TGTGCCAGCAGTTATGAGGGGATCGATGGCTACACCTTC. As protein: CASSYEGIDGYTF.